A selection of T cell receptor beta chains follows, all from one sample in a study of T cells in Graves' hyperthyroidism and ophthalmopathy. TCRdb independently ran MiXCR on the multiplex PCR reads; one entry per CDR3 protein. The data show more than 500,000 distinct CDR3 sequences, with 12% to 15% seen just once and around 13% held by the top ten. Sequenced sample: blood. The receptors stem from a woman aged 40 to 49 with Graves' hyperthyroidism. CDR3s include the opening cysteine and the closing phenylalanine or tryptophan. Fields, in order: CDR3 length, D gene, V gene, J gene, clone size, CDR3 protein, CDR3 DNA. A D gene is named only where the DNA matches it firmly. The listing skips clone size in some rows; elsewhere it reads once, few, many or a size class.

>15|NA|TRBV6-4|TRBJ2-7|few
CASSDQDFLLYEQYF
TGTGCCAGCAGTGACCAGGACTTCCTCCTCTACGAGCAGTACTTC
>17|NA|TRBV12-3/TRBV12-4|TRBJ2-1|few
CASSHTSIKNSYNEQFF
TGTGCCAGCAGTCACACTAGCATCAAAAACTCCTACAATGAGCAGTTCTTC
>16|TRBD1|TRBV7-9|TRBJ2-3|NA
CASSEDRGGNTDTQYF
TGTGCCAGCAGCGAGGACAGGGGAGGGAACACAGATACGCAGTATTTT
>13|NA|TRBV11-2|TRBJ2-7|many
CASSLGGKYEQYF
TGTGCCAGCAGCTTAGGGGGTAAATACGAGCAGTACTTC
>16|NA|TRBV5-1|TRBJ1-1|many
CASSGLVVTDGTEAFF
TGCGCCAGCAGCGGTCTCGTGGTCACGGATGGCACTGAAGCTTTCTTT
>15|NA|TRBV28|TRBJ1-1|many
CASRGGGSGGTEAFF
TGTGCCAGCAGGGGGGGCGGGAGCGGAGGCACTGAAGCTTTCTTT
>11|TRBD1|TRBV30|TRBJ2-1|few
CAWDRGNEQFF
TGTGCCTGGGACAGGGGCAATGAGCAGTTCTTC
>13|NA|TRBV27|TRBJ2-7|many
CASSWRGPYEQYF
TGTGCCAGCAGTTGGAGGGGCCCCTACGAGCAGTACTTC
>16|NA|TRBV28|TRBJ1-3|many
CASSDRTADSGNTIYF
TGTGCCAGCAGTGACCGTACAGCCGACTCTGGAAACACCATATATTTT
>15|NA|TRBV20-1|TRBJ2-7|many
CSARDHRASTYEQYF
TGCAGTGCTAGAGACCACAGGGCCTCGACCTACGAGCAGTACTTC
>17|TRBD2|TRBV19|TRBJ2-7|few
CASSPETSGALSYEQYF
TGTGCCAGTAGTCCAGAGACTAGCGGAGCCCTCTCCTACGAGCAGTACTTC
>14|TRBD1|TRBV10-3|TRBJ1-2|many
CAISDWDRTGGYTF
TGTGCCATCAGCGACTGGGACAGGACAGGAGGCTACACCTTC
>14|TRBD1|TRBV29-1|TRBJ2-7|many
CSVTPRDRVREQYF
TGCAGCGTCACTCCCAGGGACAGGGTGCGGGAGCAGTACTTC
>14|TRBD1|TRBV27|TRBJ2-5|NA
CASSLYRGPETQYF
TGTGCCAGCAGTTTATACAGGGGGCCTGAGACCCAGTACTTC
>16|TRBD1|TRBV19|TRBJ1-5|many
CASSPRQGNSNQPQHF
TGTGCCAGTAGTCCGAGACAGGGAAATAGCAATCAGCCCCAGCATTTT
>15|NA|TRBV18|TRBJ2-2|many
CASSPGGQNTGELFF
TGTGCCAGCTCACCAGGGGGTCAGAACACCGGGGAGCTGTTTTTT
>16|TRBD2|TRBV29-1|TRBJ2-7|few
CSVRQLAGASSYEQYF
TGCAGCGTCCGCCAGCTAGCGGGGGCTAGCTCCTACGAGCAGTACTTC
>15|TRBD1|TRBV11-2|TRBJ2-7|many
CASSPGQGGFYEQYF
TGTGCCAGCAGCCCCGGACAGGGGGGGTTCTACGAGCAGTACTTC
>14|TRBD1|TRBV2|TRBJ2-5|NA
CASTGTGGMETQYF
TGTGCCAGTACGGGAACAGGGGGGATGGAGACCCAGTACTTC
>14|NA|TRBV19|TRBJ2-7|NA
CASSPGRESYEQYF
TGTGCCAGTAGTCCCGGCAGGGAATCCTACGAGCAGTACTTC
>14|NA|TRBV7-9|TRBJ2-7|few
CASSLVGAPYEQYF
TGTGCCAGCAGCTTAGTTGGGGCGCCCTACGAGCAGTACTTC
>11|NA|TRBV25-1|TRBJ2-1|few
CASSRGGEQFF
TGTGCCAGCAGTAGAGGGGGTGAGCAGTTCTTC
>15|NA|TRBV19|TRBJ1-6|few
CASREQPYTYSPLHF
TGTGCCAGTAGGGAACAGCCGTATACCTATTCACCCCTCCACTTT
>16|NA|TRBV11-2|TRBJ2-2|NA
CASSLDNAIPTGELFF
TGTGCCAGCAGCTTAGATAATGCTATACCCACCGGGGAGCTGTTTTTT
>15|NA|TRBV2|TRBJ1-3|NA
CASSESGNSGNTIYF
TGTGCCAGCAGTGAAAGCGGCAACTCTGGAAACACCATATATTTT
>19|TRBD1|TRBV27|TRBJ1-2|many
CASSLKATGTGVVTYGYTF
TGTGCCAGCAGTTTAAAAGCCACCGGGACAGGGGTCGTTACCTATGGCTACACCTTC
>16|NA|TRBV28|TRBJ1-5|few
CASSPIDGLSNQPQHF
TGTGCCAGCAGCCCCATCGACGGGCTCAGCAATCAGCCCCAGCATTTT
>15|NA|TRBV6-9|TRBJ2-1|few
CASRLRDAQYNEQFF
TGTGCCAGCAGGCTCCGGGACGCGCAATACAATGAGCAGTTCTTC
>15|TRBD1|TRBV19|TRBJ1-2|NA
CASKGQDPALYGYTF
TGTGCCAGTAAGGGACAGGATCCTGCCCTCTATGGCTACACCTTC
>16|TRBD1|TRBV7-3|TRBJ2-3|few
CASSPRGTLNTDTQYF
TGTGCCAGCAGTCCCAGGGGGACACTAAACACAGATACGCAGTATTTT
>14|TRBD2|TRBV6-1|TRBJ2-2|NA
CASSHSGSLGELFF
TGTGCCAGCAGTCATAGCGGGAGTCTCGGGGAGCTGTTTTTT
>15|TRBD1|TRBV7-9|TRBJ2-7|NA
CAGSLGQGTIYEQYF
TGTGCCGGCAGCTTGGGACAGGGGACAATCTACGAGCAGTACTTC
>12|NA|TRBV5-1|TRBJ1-2|many
CASSSSGDGYTF
TGCGCCAGCAGCTCCTCCGGGGATGGCTACACCTTC
>16|NA|TRBV5-5|TRBJ2-1|many
CASSHGGFGEGSEQFF
TGTGCCAGCAGCCACGGCGGTTTTGGGGAAGGGAGTGAGCAGTTCTTC
>14|NA|TRBV6-5|TRBJ2-7|NA
CASSFDGAFYEQYF
TGTGCCAGCAGTTTCGACGGAGCCTTCTACGAGCAGTACTTC
>13|NA|TRBV28|TRBJ1-4|many
CATTGTDREKLFF
TGTGCCACCACGGGAACGGACCGCGAAAAACTGTTTTTT
>16|NA|TRBV19|TRBJ2-3|NA
CASSIPESGSTDTQYF
TGTGCCAGTAGTATACCCGAATCTGGGAGCACAGATACGCAGTATTTT
>13|NA|TRBV11-1|TRBJ2-3|many
CASSLGPSDTQYF
TGTGCCAGCAGCTTAGGCCCATCAGATACGCAGTATTTT
>15|NA|TRBV3-1|TRBJ1-4|few
CASSPTGLANEKLFF
TGTGCCAGCAGCCCAACAGGGTTGGCTAATGAAAAACTGTTTTTT
>17|TRBD2|TRBV6-1|TRBJ2-1|NA
CASRGLAGGHSYNEQFF
TGTGCCAGCAGGGGACTAGCGGGAGGCCACTCCTACAATGAGCAGTTCTTC
>15|TRBD1|TRBV6-1|TRBJ1-6|many
CASRHRGAKNSPLHF
TGTGCCAGCAGACACAGGGGGGCGAAGAATTCACCCCTCCACTTT
>15|NA|TRBV4-1|TRBJ2-5|NA
CASSQFLTAQETQYF
TGCGCCAGCAGCCAGTTCTTGACAGCGCAAGAGACCCAGTACTTC
>12|TRBD1|TRBV10-3|TRBJ2-1|NA
CAISLGQGEQFF
TGTGCCATCAGTCTCGGACAGGGCGAGCAGTTCTTC
>13|NA|TRBV3-1|TRBJ1-1|many
CASSRGVGTEAFF
TGTGCCAGCTCCCGGGGCGTCGGCACTGAAGCTTTCTTT
>14|NA|TRBV11-2|TRBJ1-1|many
CASTPGEANTEAFF
TGTGCCAGCACCCCCGGGGAAGCGAACACTGAAGCTTTCTTT
>16|TRBD1|TRBV10-3|TRBJ1-1|many
CAISRSGTGGNTEAFF
TGTGCCATCAGTCGATCCGGGACAGGGGGCAACACTGAAGCTTTCTTT
>15|TRBD1|TRBV24-1|TRBJ2-1|few
CATSDEQGSYNEQFF
TGTGCCACCAGTGATGAACAGGGGAGCTACAATGAGCAGTTCTTC
>12|TRBD1|TRBV2|TRBJ1-4|many
CASNRGLEKLFF
TGTGCCAGCAACAGGGGCCTAGAAAAACTGTTTTTT
>13|TRBD1|TRBV7-6|TRBJ2-7|few
CASSVRTGEEQYF
TGTGCCAGCAGCGTAAGGACAGGGGAAGAGCAGTACTTC
>16|NA|TRBV20-1|TRBJ1-1|many
CSASIQNPVIGTEAFF
TGCAGTGCTAGTATACAAAACCCAGTGATAGGCACTGAAGCTTTCTTT
>14|NA|TRBV6-1|TRBJ2-2|NA
CASRTDANTGELFF
TGTGCCAGCAGGACGGACGCGAACACCGGGGAGCTGTTTTTT
>15|NA|TRBV12-3/TRBV12-4|TRBJ1-1|many
CASRLGQFVNTEAFF
TGTGCCAGCCGTCTCGGACAGTTTGTAAACACTGAAGCTTTCTTT
>16|NA|TRBV7-2|TRBJ2-2|many
CASSLIGQRNTGELFF
TGTGCCAGCAGCTTAATAGGACAGAGGAACACCGGGGAGCTGTTTTTT
>15|TRBD1|TRBV6-1|TRBJ1-5|NA
CASSADRVGNQPQHF
TGTGCCAGCAGTGCCGACAGGGTCGGGAATCAGCCCCAGCATTTT